Below are 5 T cell receptor beta chains sequenced from a single sample in a study of control samples from healthy donors and cancer patients (dated by TCRdb to 2020 to 2021). The library was generated by the immunoSEQ multiplex PCR assay. TCRdb re-hosts the immuneACCESS table, in-frame sequences only. Its copies lack some clones; in the studies checked, an unresolved V gene accounts for under half of them, and the cause for the rest is not known. In this sample the table shows 230,000 or so clones, roughly 94% of which occur a single time. 1.5% of the sample is held by the ten biggest clonotypes. Sample: blood. These receptors were obtained from a man in his fifties or sixties in good health.

This clone came up once. The chain recombines TRBV20-1 with TRBJ2-5, with no clear D. The CDR3 is made up of 10 amino acids. From germline, CDR1 is DFQATT and CDR2 SNEGSKA (reference sequence). Trimming pared 5 bases from V and 5 bases from J, leaving 6 bases between. The CDR3 bases are TGCAGTGCTCCCCTGGAGACCCAGTACTTC. Translation gives CSAPLETQYF.

This clone appeared a single time. CDR3 amino acids: CASRRGENQPQHF. CDR3 nucleotides: TGTGCCAGCCGGCGGGGAGAGAATCAGCCCCAGCATTTT. The chain recombines TRBV11-2 with TRBJ1-5; no clear D. V lost 8 bases, J lost 4 bases, and 12 bases lay in between. CDR3 length: 13 amino acids. Germline lookup yields CDR1 SGHAT and CDR2 FQNNGV.

This chain links TRBV5-4 with TRBJ1-4; no firm D call. The CDR3 runs 15 residues. With 1 base removed from V and 8 bases from J, the gap between germline ends came to 15 bases. CDR1 is SGHNT, CDR2 YYREEE, per germline (reference sequence). The CDR3 spells CASSLLPGKGEKLFF. CDR3 bases: TGTGCCAGCAGCTTGTTGCCGGGGAAAGGGGAAAAACTGTTTTTT. Complete variable domain (other parts from reference TRBV5-4 and TRBJ1-4): ETGVTQSPTHLIKTRGQQVTLRCSSQSGHNTVSWYQQALGQGPQFIFQYYREEENGRGNFPPRFSGLQFPNYSSELNVNALELDDSALYLCASSLLPGKGEKLFFGSGTQLSVL.

This chain joins TRBV21-1 and TRBJ1-3. TRBV21-1 corresponds to a pseudogene. The CDR3 consists of 14 residues. CDR3: CASSKARAGNTIYF. In nucleotides, the CDR3 is TGTGCCAGCAGCAAAGCCCGGGCTGGAAACACCATATATTTT.

This chain connects TRBV10-2 to TRBJ1-6; D call uncertain. Germline values: CDR1 WSHSY, CDR2 SAAADI. V lost 7 bases and J lost 7, with 14 bases in between. This CDR3 is 14 amino acids long. The CDR3 reads CASTRAAGNSPLHF. CDR3 coding DNA: TGCGCCAGCACTAGGGCCGCCGGGAATTCACCCCTCCACTTT.